This TCR beta chain emerged from a study of early T cells in non-severe SARS-CoV-2 infection. On the study more broadly: Sequencing of unsorted whole blood was done on bulk RNA, leaving chains unpaired. Regarding the study as a whole: Lookups in VDJdb leaned toward anti-spike CD8 responses and missed private and CD4 specificities.

On this clonotype itself: The antigen is unknown.

Attached unique molecular identifiers marked individual cDNA molecules. MiXCR, applied by TCRdb to the 5' RACE reads, yields one record per CDR3 protein. The data hold under 45,000 distinct CDR3 sequences, with 6% to 8% observed a single time. Germline CDR1 reads KGHSH; CDR2 reads LQKENI. CDR3 size: 16 residues. Unmatched junction bases numbered 6, after V lost 3 bases and J lost 2 bases. The clonotype was recovered from an adult who was a healthcare worker with PCR-confirmed SARS-CoV-2 infection or an uninfected control (not recorded which). Sequences were derived from whole blood, sampled at baseline. The chain joins TRBV18 to TRBJ1-2, with 10 bases that match TRBD1. CDR3 region: CASSPDRGASNYGYTF. As DNA, the CDR3 is TGTGCCAGCTCACCGGACAGGGGGGCGTCCAACTATGGCTACACCTTC.